This T cell receptor (beta chain) was found in a study of response to subunit inactivated influenza vaccine. TCRdb reprocessed the RT-PCR reads via MiXCR and lists one record per CDR3 protein. Among some 180,000 distinct CDR3 sequences, around 9% were seen once, and the ten largest hold about a tenth. Points from the study as a whole: A suggestion made by the authors is that each seasonal influenza vaccination recruits few new T cells.

The V gene end was trimmed by 2 bases and the J gene end by 6 bases; junction bases not matched to a gene: 9. Germline CDR1 reads SGHRS; CDR2 reads YFSETQ. The length of the CDR3 is 16 residues. By sample fraction, this clonotype is medium-sized. Its antigen remains unknown. J is TRBJ2-2 and V is TRBV5-1; 8 bases align to TRBD2. The input for sequencing was non-naive T cells sorted from PBMCs, taken on the day of vaccination. This clonotype was obtained from a man aged 50-59 years who received an inactivated influenza vaccine. CDR3 residues: CASSFAGRTSSGELFF. The CDR3 DNA reads TGCGCCAGCAGCTTCGCAGGCCGGACTAGCTCCGGGGAGCTGTTTTTT.